These 5 T cell receptor beta chains came from one sample sequenced in a study of T-cell memory formation after mild COVID-19. MiXCR, applied by TCRdb to the 5' RACE reads, yields one record per CDR3 protein. The sample lists approximately 210,000 distinct CDR3 sequences, 15% to 20% occurring once. Sequenced sample: PBMCs or a T cell subset sorted from them (not recorded which). These receptors came from an adult woman who had mild COVID-19 (a few samples of this study predate the infection). Cell type and time point are not known.

This clonotype was detected a few times. This chain joins TRBV9 and TRBJ1-2; D is unresolved. Germline values: CDR1 SGDLS, CDR2 YYNGEE. The CDR3 sequence is 15 residues long. Trimming pared 6 bases from V and 3 bases from J, leaving 18 bases between. CDR3 protein: CASTPRPGKDYGYTF. The CDR3 coding sequence is TGTGCCAGCACCCCCCGGCCCGGGAAGGACTATGGCTACACCTTC.

In its sample, this clonotype was seen once. The rearrangement links TRBV12-3 or TRBV12-4 to TRBJ1-5, with unresolved D. V lost 0 bases and J 7 bases, leaving 7 bases between the germline ends. CDR3 length equals 13 residues. CDR3 region: CASSLAHRQPQHF. The CDR3 DNA reads TGTGCCAGCAGTTTAGCGCATCGACAGCCCCAGCATTTT.

CDR3 coding DNA: TGTGCCAGCAGCCAGAAATCGCTATTACAGGGATCTGTTGAGACCCAGTACTTC. Amino acids: CASSQKSLLQGSVETQYF. The chain uses TRBV3-1 and TRBJ2-5; D may be TRBD1 (6 bases). This CDR3 comprises 18 residues. Between the trimmed V and J ends, which lost 3 bases and 5 bases, there was a span of 25 bases. Germline values: CDR1 LGHDT, CDR2 YNNKEL (reference sequence).

The chain recombines TRBV7-3 with TRBJ1-1; D is possibly TRBD1 (5 bases). CDR1 and CDR2 (germline): SGHTA, FQGTGA. The CDR3 extends over 16 amino acids. V was shortened by 5 bases and J by 3 bases, with 19 bases between the two germline ends. The CDR3 region is CASSPIVGPKDTEAFF. The CDR3 coding sequence is TGTGCCAGCAGCCCCATCGTGGGGCCAAAGGACACTGAAGCTTTCTTT.

This chain uses TRBV5-6 with TRBJ1-2; D not certain. Germline-derived CDR1 and CDR2 are SGHDT and YYEEEE. V dropped 4 bases and J dropped 3 bases, with 16 bases sitting between them. The CDR3 has 15 amino acids. DNA for the CDR3: TGTGCCAGCAGCACGCGCTTTCAGGTCCACTATGGCTACACCTTC. Protein sequence: CASSTRFQVHYGYTF.